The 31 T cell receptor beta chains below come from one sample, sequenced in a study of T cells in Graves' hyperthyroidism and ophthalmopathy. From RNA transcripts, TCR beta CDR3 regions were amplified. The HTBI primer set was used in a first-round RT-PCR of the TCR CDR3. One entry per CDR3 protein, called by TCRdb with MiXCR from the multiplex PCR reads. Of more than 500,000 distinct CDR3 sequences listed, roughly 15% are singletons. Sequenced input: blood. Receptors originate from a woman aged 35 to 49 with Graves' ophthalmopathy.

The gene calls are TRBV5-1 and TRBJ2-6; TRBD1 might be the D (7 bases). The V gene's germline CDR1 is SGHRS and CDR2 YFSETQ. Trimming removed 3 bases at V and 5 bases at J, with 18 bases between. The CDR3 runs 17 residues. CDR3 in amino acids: CASSSMEGASWANVLTF. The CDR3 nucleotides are TGCGCCAGCAGCTCCATGGAGGGGGCTTCCTGGGCCAACGTCCTGACTTTC.

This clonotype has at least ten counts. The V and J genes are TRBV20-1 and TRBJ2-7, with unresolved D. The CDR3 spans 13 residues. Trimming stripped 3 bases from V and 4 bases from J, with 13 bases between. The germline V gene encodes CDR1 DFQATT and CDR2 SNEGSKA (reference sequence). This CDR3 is CSASDTYTYEQYF. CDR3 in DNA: TGCAGTGCTAGTGACACCTATACTTACGAGCAGTACTTC.

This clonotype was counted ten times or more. The CDR3 DNA is TGTGCCAGCGTCGACTCGGGGCAGTACTTC. Its translation is CASVDSGQYF. V usage is TRBV28 and J usage is TRBJ2-7; D unresolved. Trimming took off 8 bases at V and 9 bases at J, with 11 bases between the two ends. This CDR3 is built from 10 residues. The V gene's germline CDR1 is MDHEN and CDR2 SYDVKM.

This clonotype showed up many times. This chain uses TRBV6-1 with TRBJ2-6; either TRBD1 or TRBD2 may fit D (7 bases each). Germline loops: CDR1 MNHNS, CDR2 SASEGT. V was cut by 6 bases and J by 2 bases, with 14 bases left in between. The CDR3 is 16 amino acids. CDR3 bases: TGTGCCAGCAGGAGACAGGGAGGGACTGGGGCCAACGTCCTGACTTTC. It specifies CASRRQGGTGANVLTF.

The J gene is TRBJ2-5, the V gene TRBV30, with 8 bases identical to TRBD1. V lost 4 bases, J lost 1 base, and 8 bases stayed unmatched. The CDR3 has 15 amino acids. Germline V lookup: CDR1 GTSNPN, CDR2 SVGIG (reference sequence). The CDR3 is CAWTTGTGPQETQYF. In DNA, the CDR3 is TGTGCCTGGACCACCGGGACAGGTCCCCAAGAGACCCAGTACTTC.

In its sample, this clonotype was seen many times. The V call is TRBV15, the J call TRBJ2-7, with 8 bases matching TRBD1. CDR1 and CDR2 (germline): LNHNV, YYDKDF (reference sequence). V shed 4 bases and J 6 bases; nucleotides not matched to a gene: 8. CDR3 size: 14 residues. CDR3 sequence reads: CATSNLRQGSEQYF. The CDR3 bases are TGTGCCACCAGCAACCTAAGACAGGGGTCCGAGCAGTACTTC.

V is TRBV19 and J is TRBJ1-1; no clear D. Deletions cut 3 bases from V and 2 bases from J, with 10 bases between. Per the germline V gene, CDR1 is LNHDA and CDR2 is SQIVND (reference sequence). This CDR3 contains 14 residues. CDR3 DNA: TGTGCCAGTAGTATGCGGCCAGAAAACACTGAAGCTTTCTTT. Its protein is CASSMRPENTEAFF.

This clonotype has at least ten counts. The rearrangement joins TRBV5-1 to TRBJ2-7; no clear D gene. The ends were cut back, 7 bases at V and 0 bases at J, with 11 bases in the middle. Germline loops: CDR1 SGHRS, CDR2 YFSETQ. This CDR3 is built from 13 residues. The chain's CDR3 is CASRTTASYEQYF. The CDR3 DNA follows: TGCGCCAGCCGGACGACGGCCTCCTACGAGCAGTACTTC.

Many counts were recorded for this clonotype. CDR3 nucleotide sequence: TGTGCCAGCAGTTTGTCCAGGGTGGGTCAGCCCCAGCATTTT. This gives the protein CASSLSRVGQPQHF. This chain connects TRBV12-3 or TRBV12-4 to TRBJ1-5; possible D gene TRBD1, 5 bases. Trimming removed 3 bases from V and 6 bases from J, with 12 bases in between. The CDR3 has 14 amino acids.

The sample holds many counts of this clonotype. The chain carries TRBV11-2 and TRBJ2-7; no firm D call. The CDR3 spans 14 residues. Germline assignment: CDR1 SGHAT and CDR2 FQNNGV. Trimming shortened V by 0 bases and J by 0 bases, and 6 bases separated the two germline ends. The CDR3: CASSLESFSYEQYF. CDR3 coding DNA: TGTGCCAGCAGCTTAGAGTCCTTCTCCTACGAGCAGTACTTC. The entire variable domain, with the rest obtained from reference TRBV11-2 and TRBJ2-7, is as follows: EAGVAQSPRYKIIEKRQSVAFWCNPISGHATLYWYQQILGQGPKLLIQFQNNGVVDDSQLPKDRFSAERLKGVDSTLKIQPAKLEDSAVYLCASSLESFSYEQYFGPGTRLTVT.

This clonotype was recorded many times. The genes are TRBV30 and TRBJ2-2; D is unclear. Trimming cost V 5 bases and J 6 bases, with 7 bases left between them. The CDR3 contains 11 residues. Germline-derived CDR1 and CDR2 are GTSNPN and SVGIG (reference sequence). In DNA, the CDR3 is TGTGCCTGGTCAGATTCCGGGGAGCTGTTTTTT. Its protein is CAWSDSGELFF.

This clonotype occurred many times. This CDR3 reads CSATLIGLAGDFYEQYF. CDR3 bases: TGCAGTGCTACCCTAATAGGACTAGCGGGTGATTTTTACGAGCAGTACTTC. The chain combines TRBV20-1 with TRBJ2-7; 11 nucleotides match TRBD2. The germline gives CDR1 DFQATT, CDR2 SNEGSKA (reference sequence). The CDR3 length is 17 residues. V gave up 4 bases and J gave up 4 bases; unmatched junction bases: 15.

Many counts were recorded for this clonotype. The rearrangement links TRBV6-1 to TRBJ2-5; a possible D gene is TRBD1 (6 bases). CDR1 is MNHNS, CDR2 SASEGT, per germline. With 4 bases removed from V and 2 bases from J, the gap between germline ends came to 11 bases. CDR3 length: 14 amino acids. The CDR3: CASSAGQTQETQYF. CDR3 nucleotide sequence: TGTGCCAGCAGTGCCGGACAGACTCAAGAGACCCAGTACTTC.

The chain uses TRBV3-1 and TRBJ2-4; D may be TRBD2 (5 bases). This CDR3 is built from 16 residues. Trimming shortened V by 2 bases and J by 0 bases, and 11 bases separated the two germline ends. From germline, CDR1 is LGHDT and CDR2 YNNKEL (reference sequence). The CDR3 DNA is TGTGCCAGCAGCCAAAGGAGGTCCCTAGCCAAAAACATTCAGTACTTC. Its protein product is CASSQRRSLAKNIQYF.

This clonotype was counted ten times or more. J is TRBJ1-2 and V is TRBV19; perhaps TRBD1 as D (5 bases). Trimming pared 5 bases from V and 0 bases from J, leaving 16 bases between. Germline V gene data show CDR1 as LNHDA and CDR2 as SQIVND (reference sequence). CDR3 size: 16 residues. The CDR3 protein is CASSEEGRLANYGYTF. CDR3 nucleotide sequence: TGTGCCAGTAGTGAGGAGGGGCGACTAGCTAACTATGGCTACACCTTC. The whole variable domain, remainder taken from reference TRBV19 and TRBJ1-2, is DGGITQSPKYLFRKEGQNVTLSCEQNLNHDAMYWYRQDPGQGLRLIYYSQIVNDFQKGDIAEGYSVSREKKESFPLTVTSAQKNPTAFYLCASSEEGRLANYGYTFGSGTRLTVV.

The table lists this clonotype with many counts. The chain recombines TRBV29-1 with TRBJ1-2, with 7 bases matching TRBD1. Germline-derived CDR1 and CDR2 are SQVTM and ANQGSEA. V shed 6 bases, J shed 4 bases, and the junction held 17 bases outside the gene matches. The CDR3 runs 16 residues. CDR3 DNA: TGCAGCGTCAACCGCGAGGGACAGACAGGGCTCTATGGCTACACCTTC. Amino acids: CSVNREGQTGLYGYTF.

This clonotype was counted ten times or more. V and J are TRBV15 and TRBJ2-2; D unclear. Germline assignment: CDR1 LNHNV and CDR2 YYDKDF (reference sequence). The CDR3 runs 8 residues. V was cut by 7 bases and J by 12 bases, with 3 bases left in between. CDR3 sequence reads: CATTQLFF. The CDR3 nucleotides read TGTGCCACCACCCAGCTGTTTTTT.

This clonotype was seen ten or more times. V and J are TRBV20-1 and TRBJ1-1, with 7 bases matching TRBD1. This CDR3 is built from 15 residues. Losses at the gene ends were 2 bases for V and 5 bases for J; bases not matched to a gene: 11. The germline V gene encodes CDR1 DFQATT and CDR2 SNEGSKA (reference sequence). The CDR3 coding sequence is TGCAGTGCTAGAAAATCCGGGACAGTAAATACTGAAGCTTTCTTT. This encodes CSARKSGTVNTEAFF.

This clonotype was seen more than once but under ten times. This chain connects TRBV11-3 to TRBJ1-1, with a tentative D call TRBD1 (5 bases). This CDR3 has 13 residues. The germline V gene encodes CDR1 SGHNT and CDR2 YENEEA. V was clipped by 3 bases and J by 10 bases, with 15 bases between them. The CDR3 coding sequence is TGTGCCAGCAGCTTTGGGACCCCCCCTGGAGCTTTCTTT. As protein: CASSFGTPPGAFF.

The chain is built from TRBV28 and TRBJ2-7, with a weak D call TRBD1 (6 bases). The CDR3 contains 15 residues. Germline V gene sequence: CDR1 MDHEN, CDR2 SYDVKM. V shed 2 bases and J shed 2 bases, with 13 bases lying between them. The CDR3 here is CASSLATGSAYEQYF. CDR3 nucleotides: TGTGCCAGCAGTTTAGCGACAGGCTCTGCCTACGAGCAGTACTTC. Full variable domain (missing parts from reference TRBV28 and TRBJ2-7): DVKVTQSSRYLVKRTGEKVFLECVQDMDHENMFWYRQDPGLGLRLIYFSYDVKMKEKGDIPEGYSVSREKKERFSLILESASTNQTSMYLCASSLATGSAYEQYFGPGTRLTVT.

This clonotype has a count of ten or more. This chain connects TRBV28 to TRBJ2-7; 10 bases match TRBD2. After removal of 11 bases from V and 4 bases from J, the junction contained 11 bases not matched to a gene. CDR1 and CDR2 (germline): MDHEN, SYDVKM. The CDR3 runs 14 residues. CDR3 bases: TGTGCCGGAAGCGGGAGGGCCGACTTGTACGAGCAGTACTTC. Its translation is CAGSGRADLYEQYF. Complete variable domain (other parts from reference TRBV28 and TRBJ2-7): DVKVTQSSRYLVKRTGEKVFLECVQDMDHENMFWYRQDPGLGLRLIYFSYDVKMKEKGDIPEGYSVSREKKERFSLILESASTNQTSMYLCAGSGRADLYEQYFGPGTRLTVT.

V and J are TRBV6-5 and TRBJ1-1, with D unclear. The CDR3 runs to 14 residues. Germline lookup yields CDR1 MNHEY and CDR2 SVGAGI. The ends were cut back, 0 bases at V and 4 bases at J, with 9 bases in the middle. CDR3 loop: CASSYSGRATEAFF. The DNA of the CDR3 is TGTGCCAGCAGTTACTCGGGGAGAGCCACTGAAGCTTTCTTT.

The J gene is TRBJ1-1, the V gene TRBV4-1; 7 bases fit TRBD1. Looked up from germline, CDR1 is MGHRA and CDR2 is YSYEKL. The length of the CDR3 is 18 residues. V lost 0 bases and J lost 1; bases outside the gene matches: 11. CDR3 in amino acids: CASSQDLRAGDRNTEAFF. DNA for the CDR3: TGCGCCAGCAGCCAAGATCTAAGGGCGGGGGACAGGAACACTGAAGCTTTCTTT.

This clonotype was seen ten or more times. The CDR3 DNA sequence: TGCAGTGCTCCCTTGGTGGGGACTGAAGCTTTCTTT. Its protein is CSAPLVGTEAFF. This chain joins TRBV20-1 and TRBJ1-1; D gene unclear. The germline V gene encodes CDR1 DFQATT and CDR2 SNEGSKA (reference sequence). CDR3 length: 12 residues. Trimming left V 5 bases short and J 5 bases short, with 12 bases between.

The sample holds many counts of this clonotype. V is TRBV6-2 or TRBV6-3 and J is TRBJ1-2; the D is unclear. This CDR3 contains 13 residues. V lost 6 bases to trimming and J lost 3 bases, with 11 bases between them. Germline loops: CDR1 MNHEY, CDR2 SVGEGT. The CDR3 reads CASSLRPDYGYTF. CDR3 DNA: TGTGCCAGCAGCCTTCGACCCGACTATGGCTACACCTTC.

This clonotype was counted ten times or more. The CDR3 region is CASRPQGALDYTEAFF. The DNA of the CDR3 is TGTGCCAGCAGGCCGCAGGGGGCGCTGGATTACACTGAAGCTTTCTTT. This chain uses TRBV11-2 with TRBJ1-1; TRBD1 matches at 8 bases. The germline V gene encodes CDR1 SGHAT and CDR2 FQNNGV. The CDR3 contains 16 residues. Trimming took 6 bases from V and 3 from J; bases not matched to a gene: 12.

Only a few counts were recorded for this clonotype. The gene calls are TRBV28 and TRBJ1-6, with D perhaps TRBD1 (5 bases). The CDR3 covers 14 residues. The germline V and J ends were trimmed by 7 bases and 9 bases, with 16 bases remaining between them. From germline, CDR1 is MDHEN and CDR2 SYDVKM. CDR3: CASTKDTGTSPLHF. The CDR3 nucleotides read TGTGCCAGCACCAAGGACACCGGGACTTCACCCCTCCACTTT.

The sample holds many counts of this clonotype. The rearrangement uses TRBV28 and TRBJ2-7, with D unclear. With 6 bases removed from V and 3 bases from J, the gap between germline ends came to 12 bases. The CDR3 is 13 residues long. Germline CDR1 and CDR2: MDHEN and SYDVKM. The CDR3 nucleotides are TGTGCCAGCAGCCCAGGAAATCTCTACGAGCAGTACTTC. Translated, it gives CASSPGNLYEQYF.

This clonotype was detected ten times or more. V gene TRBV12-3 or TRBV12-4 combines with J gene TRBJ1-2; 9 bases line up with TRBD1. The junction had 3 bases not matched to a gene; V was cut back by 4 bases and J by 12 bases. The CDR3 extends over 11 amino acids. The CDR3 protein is CASSYGQGHTF. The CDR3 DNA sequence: TGTGCCAGCAGTTACGGACAGGGGCACACCTTC.

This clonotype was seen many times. The chain's CDR3 is CSATPPGTWETQYF. In nucleotides, the CDR3 is TGCAGCGCAACGCCCCCCGGGACCTGGGAGACCCAGTACTTC. The chain employs TRBV29-1 and TRBJ2-5; D tentatively reads TRBD1 or TRBD2 (5 bases each). V dropped 7 bases and J dropped 5 bases, with 20 bases sitting between them. Germline-derived CDR1 and CDR2 are SQVTM and ANQGSEA. There are 14 residues in the CDR3. Full variable domain (outside the CDR3, taken from reference TRBV29-1 and TRBJ2-5): SAVISQKPSRDICQRGTSLTIQCQVDSQVTMMFWYRQQPGQSLTLIATANQGSEATYESGFVIDKFPISRPNLTFSTLTVSNMSPEDSSIYLCSATPPGTWETQYFGPGTRLLVL.

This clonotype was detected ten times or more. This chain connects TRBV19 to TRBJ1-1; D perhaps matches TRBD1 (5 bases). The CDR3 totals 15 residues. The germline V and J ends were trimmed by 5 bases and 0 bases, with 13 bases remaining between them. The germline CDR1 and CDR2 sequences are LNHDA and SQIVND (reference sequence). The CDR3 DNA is TGTGCCAGTAGTCGTTCCGGGACGGTGAACACTGAAGCTTTCTTT. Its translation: CASSRSGTVNTEAFF.